This T cell receptor (beta chain) originates from a study of CD8 T cells in ankylosing spondylitis. Worth noting for this clonotype: Its antigen is still unknown.

The CDR3 covers 16 residues. Trimming took off 7 bases at V and 4 bases at J, with 20 bases between the two ends. The germline V gene has CDR1 MDHEN and CDR2 SYDVKM. TCRdb independently ran MiXCR on the 5' RACE reads; one entry per CDR3 protein. This table holds 350,000 or so distinct CDR3 sequences, roughly 8% found once. Study results and caveats: Seemingly distinctive of ankylosing spondylitis blood was a TCR beta motif formed by eight highly homologous variants. With a CD8+ phenotype, disease-linked clones were relatively rare in peripheral blood.

This receptor was identified in a male donor with ankylosing spondylitis. The chain has TRBV28 and TRBJ1-5; TRBD1 might be the D (6 bases). What was sequenced was blood, either unsorted or a sorted T cell fraction (not recorded which). The CDR3 DNA reads as TGTGCCAGCACCCTCACGAGGACGGGGGCGAATCAGCCCCAGCATTTT. Its protein product is CASTLTRTGANQPQHF.